This T cell receptor (beta chain) was profiled in a study of CXCR3-negative and CXCR3-positive naive CD8 T cells. Regarding the study as a whole: Naive subsets had comparable surface CD5; TCR strength was inferred from TRB CDR3 properties.

With UMI labels, 5' RACE was used to prepare the TRB cDNA libraries. Reprocessing the 5' RACE reads, TCRdb reports a single entry for every CDR3 protein and omits DNA. Its clone listing holds roughly 48,000 distinct CDR3 sequences. Germline V lookup: CDR1 SNHLY, CDR2 FYNNEI. The CDR3 length is 17 residues. Comment on this clonotype: Its specificity is not known.

This TCR derives from a human donor in good health. Some clones in this sample may be carry-over from other donors' samples. The specimen sequenced was memory CD8+ T cells from blood. The J gene is TRBJ2-3, the V gene TRBV2; TCRdb reports TRBD2, a call that lacks DNA to check it against. The CDR3 protein is CASQTIEAGYSTDTQYF.